The 16 T cell receptor beta chains listed next were all sequenced from one sample in a study of blood T cell repertoires in COVID-19. Sequencing used immunoSEQ multiplex PCR; TCRdb keeps in-frame clones, though not all of them. Found here are 150,000 or so clones, about four fifths of them singletons; the top ten hold about 10%. The sequencing input was peripheral blood. These receptors all come from a man aged 60 to 69 with active or convalescent COVID-19.

The chain links TRBV29-1 to TRBJ2-7, with D possibly matching TRBD1 (6 bases). V was pared by 6 bases and J by 2 bases, with 17 bases between. The germline CDR1 and CDR2 sequences are SQVTM and ANQGSEA. The CDR3 consists of 14 residues. The CDR3 DNA reads TGCAGCGTGGGAAGTGGGACAAGAACCTACGAGCAGTACTTC. Protein product: CSVGSGTRTYEQYF.

V gene TRBV11-2 combines with J gene TRBJ1-6; 7 positions match TRBD1. V lost 5 bases and J lost 6; bases outside the gene matches: 1. The CDR3 has 13 residues. The V gene's germline CDR1 is SGHAT and CDR2 FQNNGV. CDR3 sequence: CASSGQANSPLHF. The CDR3 nucleotides read TGTGCCAGCAGCGGACAGGCTAATTCACCCCTCCACTTT.

CDR3 coding DNA: TGTGCCAGCAGCCCTTTGGGGCACGATACGCAGTATTTT. Protein: CASSPLGHDTQYF. The chain links TRBV12-3 or TRBV12-4 to TRBJ2-3; possibly TRBD1 for D (5 bases). Trimming left V 6 bases short and J 6 bases short, with 13 bases between. The CDR3 length is 13 residues.

This clone has a single count. V gene TRBV7-9 combines with J gene TRBJ1-3; D gene ambiguous. Trimming removed 3 bases from V and 0 bases from J, with 9 bases in between. Germline lookup yields CDR1 SEHNR and CDR2 FQNEAQ (reference sequence). This CDR3 comprises 15 residues. The CDR3, as DNA: TGTGCCAGCAGCTTCATGGCGGACTCTGGAAACACCATATATTTT. This translates into CASSFMADSGNTIYF. The full variable domain, its missing parts supplied by reference TRBV7-9 and TRBJ1-3, is DTGVSQNPRHKITKRGQNVTFRCDPISEHNRLYWYRQTLGQGPEFLTYFQNEAQLEKSRLLSDRFSAERPKGSFSTLEIQRTEQGDSAMYLCASSFMADSGNTIYFGEGSWLTVV.

The chain combines TRBV5-1 with TRBJ1-2; TRBD1 matches at 9 bases. V lost 3 bases and J lost 6; bases outside the gene matches: 3. The CDR3 sequence is 13 residues long. CDR1 and CDR2 (germline): SGHRS, YFSETQ. This CDR3 is CASSSTGGNGYTF. Here the CDR3 DNA reads TGCGCCAGCAGCTCGACAGGGGGAAATGGCTACACCTTC.

The J gene is TRBJ2-5, the V gene TRBV5-1; 8 positions match TRBD1. The V gene's germline CDR1 is SGHRS and CDR2 YFSETQ. CDR3 length: 17 residues. Trimming at V came to 0 bases and at J to 2 bases, leaving 9 bases not matched to a gene. For the CDR3, the DNA is TGCGCCAGCAGCTTGGGACTAGGACAGGGTGGGCAAGAGACCCAGTACTTC. Its translation is CASSLGLGQGGQETQYF.

V is TRBV6-1 and J is TRBJ2-7; TRBD2 matches 12 bases. The V segment lost 1 base and the J segment 2 bases; nucleotides outside the gene matches: 12. There are 19 residues in the CDR3. Germline V gene sequence: CDR1 MNHNS, CDR2 SASEGT. CDR3 in DNA: TGTGCCAGCAGTGAAGATTTGGTCCGTCTAGCGGGAGGGACCTACGAGCAGTACTTC. Protein product: CASSEDLVRLAGGTYEQYF.

The V call is TRBV6-1, the J call TRBJ2-1, with D perhaps TRBD1 (6 bases). V was clipped by 4 bases and J by 0 bases, with 16 bases between them. This CDR3 has 17 residues. The germline gives CDR1 MNHNS, CDR2 SASEGT. CDR3 nucleotide sequence: TGTGCCAGCAGTGGGGGCTCAGGGGCGAGCTCCTACAATGAGCAGTTCTTC. Translation: CASSGGSGASSYNEQFF.

This sequence joins TRBV5-1 and TRBJ1-2; a weak D match, TRBD1 (6 bases). Trimming removed 1 base at V and 2 bases at J, with 21 bases between. Looked up from germline, CDR1 is SGHRS and CDR2 is YFSETQ. The length of the CDR3 is 18 residues. The CDR3, as DNA: TGCGCCAGCAGCTTGTCTTACAACGGACAGACTTTAAACTATGGCTACACCTTC. It translates to CASSLSYNGQTLNYGYTF.

The rearrangement links TRBV13 to TRBJ2-3, with TRBD2 matching 10 bases. From germline, CDR1 is PRHDT and CDR2 FYEKMQ (reference sequence). This CDR3 spans 18 amino acids. V lost 4 bases and J lost 2; bases outside the gene matches: 12. The DNA of the CDR3 is TGTGCCAGCAGCTACCGGTCGGTAGCGGGGGGCCTCACAGATACGCAGTATTTT. Protein product: CASSYRSVAGGLTDTQYF.

This chain links TRBV11-2 with TRBJ2-2, with D tentatively TRBD2 (6 bases). CDR3 size: 15 residues. Per germline, CDR1 SGHAT and CDR2 FQNNGV. The V and J ends lost 1 base and 5 bases respectively, with 11 bases between them. The CDR3 bases are TGTGCCAGCAGCTTAGGCGGTGGAGGGACCGGGGAGCTGTTTTTT. Amino acids: CASSLGGGGTGELFF.

The rearrangement uses TRBV5-6 and TRBJ2-3; TRBD1 matches 10 bases. The CDR3 is 16 amino acids. CDR1 and CDR2 (germline): SGHDT, YYEEEE. With V trimmed by 0 bases and J by 9 bases, 10 bases remained unmatched. For the CDR3, the DNA is TGTGCCAGCAGCTTGGAGTTGCGGACAGGGGGAGGCACGCAGTATTTT. Amino acid sequence: CASSLELRTGGGTQYF.

The chain combines TRBV6-1 with TRBJ2-2; the D gene is possibly TRBD1 (6 bases). The CDR3 is 15 amino acids. The V end lost 0 bases, the J end lost 10 bases, and 15 bases lay between the germline ends. The germline CDR1 and CDR2 sequences are MNHNS and SASEGT. Here the CDR3 reads CASSEATGIGAELFF. The CDR3 DNA is TGTGCCAGCAGTGAAGCCACAGGGATTGGAGCGGAGCTGTTTTTT.

This clone was found a few times. The CDR3 coding sequence is TGTGCCAGCAGCCAAGATACTAGCGGGGGTTACAATGAGCAGTTCTTC. This gives the protein CASSQDTSGGYNEQFF. The rearrangement links TRBV3-1 (or the pseudogene TRBV3-2) to TRBJ2-1, with 11 bases matching TRBD2. The CDR3 length is 16 residues. Germline trimming cut 0 bases from V and 4 bases from J; bases unmatched to any gene: 2. CDR1 is LGHDT, CDR2 YNNKEL, per germline (reference sequence).

This chain connects TRBV2 to TRBJ2-7; no firm D call. V lost 4 bases and J 6 bases, leaving 10 bases between the germline ends. Germline V gives CDR1 SNHLY, CDR2 FYNNEI. The CDR3 is made up of 12 amino acids. CDR3 DNA: TGTGCCAGCAGTGGTGAGGTAGGCGAGCAGTACTTC. Protein: CASSGEVGEQYF.

This clone was seen a handful of times. The chain links TRBV6-5 to TRBJ2-7; TRBD1 matches at 7 bases. The germline gives CDR1 MNHEY, CDR2 SVGAGI. The CDR3 loop spans 14 amino acids. Losses at the gene ends were 2 bases for V and 1 base for J; bases not matched to a gene: 2. The CDR3, as DNA: TGTGCCAGCAGTTACCAGGGACAGTCCTACGAGCAGTACTTC. Protein sequence: CASSYQGQSYEQYF.